This T cell receptor (beta chain) was recorded in a study of blood T cell repertoires in COVID-19. As for the study in general: The United States, Italy and Spain were the sources of the acute and convalescent COVID-19 samples.

Generated by immunoSEQ multiplex PCR, the TCRdb table keeps only in-frame clones and is missing some. The data contain approximately 180,000 clones, approximately 85% of them singletons. The trim removed 5 bases at V and 8 bases at J, leaving 11 bases unmatched. There are 14 residues in the CDR3. The germline CDR1 and CDR2 sequences are SNHLY and FYNNEI. Sequencing was carried out using PBMCs or T cells enriched from blood (not recorded which). The V and J genes are TRBV2 and TRBJ1-1, with 7 bases that match TRBD1. The clonotype was recovered from a middle-aged man who had recovered from COVID-19. The chain's CDR3 is CASSTNRGRTEAFF. The CDR3 DNA follows: TGTGCCAGCAGTACTAACAGGGGTAGGACGGAAGCTTTCTTT.